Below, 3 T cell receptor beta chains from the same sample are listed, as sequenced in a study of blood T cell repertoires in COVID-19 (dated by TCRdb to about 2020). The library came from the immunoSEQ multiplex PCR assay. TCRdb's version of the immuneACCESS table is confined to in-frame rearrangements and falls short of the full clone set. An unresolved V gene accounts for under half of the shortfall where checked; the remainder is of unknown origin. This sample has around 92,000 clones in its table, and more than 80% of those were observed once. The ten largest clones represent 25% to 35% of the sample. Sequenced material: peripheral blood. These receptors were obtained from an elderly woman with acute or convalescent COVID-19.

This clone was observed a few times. This CDR3 reads CASSGTGGAFETQYF. As DNA, the CDR3 is TGCGCCAGCAGTGGGACAGGGGGCGCTTTTGAGACCCAGTACTTC. The chain links TRBV10-2 to TRBJ2-5; TRBD1 matches 11 bases. The trim removed 4 bases at V and 5 bases at J, leaving 6 bases unmatched. The CDR3 runs 15 residues. Germline values: CDR1 WSHSY, CDR2 SAAADI.

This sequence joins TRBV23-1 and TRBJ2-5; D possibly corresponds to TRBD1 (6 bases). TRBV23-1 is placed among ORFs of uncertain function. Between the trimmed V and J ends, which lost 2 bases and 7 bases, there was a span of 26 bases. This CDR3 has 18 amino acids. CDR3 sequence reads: CASSQNGQPSKEPRTQYF. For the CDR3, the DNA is TGCGCCAGCAGTCAAAACGGACAGCCATCGAAAGAGCCAAGGACCCAGTACTTC.

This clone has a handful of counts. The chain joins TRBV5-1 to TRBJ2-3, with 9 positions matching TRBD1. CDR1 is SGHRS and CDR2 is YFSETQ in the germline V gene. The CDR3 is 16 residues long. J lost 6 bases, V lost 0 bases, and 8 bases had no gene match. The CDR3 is CASSLAGTGLGDTQYF. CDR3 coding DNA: TGCGCCAGCAGCTTGGCCGGGACAGGGCTCGGGGATACGCAGTATTTT. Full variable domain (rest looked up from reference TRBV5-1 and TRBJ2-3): KAGVTQTPRYLIKTRGQQVTLSCSPISGHRSVSWYQQTPGQGLQFLFEYFSETQRNKGNFPGRFSGRQFSNSRSEMNVSTLELGDSALYLCASSLAGTGLGDTQYFGPGTRLTVL.